This TCR beta chain appears in the sequencing data of a study of T cell responses to AZD1222 COVID-19 vaccine (dated by TCRdb to 2020 to 2023). Concerning the study at large: A total of 233 trial participants underwent TCR sequencing, of whom 200 to 220 received two doses of AZD1222 and approximately 25 received two doses of the MenACWY control vaccine. Trial participants were enrolled by age into subgroups of 18-55, 56-69 and 70-plus years, and 148, 28 and 57 TCR-sequenced participants, respectively, were included in these subgroups. What the research found in general, with its limitations: Conclusions about previously exposed vaccinees were limited because only a handful of AZD1222 recipients were SARS-CoV-2 seropositive at baseline. Because no samples from the day 14 peak response were available, repertoires could be characterized only after the peak T cell response. Vaccine-associated CD4 TCRs spanned the whole spike protein, with dominant responses in regions 160-218 and 743-854. Participants were mostly white British and included more females than males, and it was suggested by the authors that clonal diversity may have been underestimated. In the small 56-69-year group, the increase in depth fell short of significance, most likely because of low power. Reportedly, almost half of the unique spike-specific TCRs recognized epitopes lying outside the regions that are mutated in the B.1.351 and B.1.1.7 variants. After two AZD1222 doses, spike-specific TCR breadth and depth were significantly higher than at day 0 and than in MenACWY recipients.

The CDR3, cysteine through phenylalanine, is 17 amino acids long. The entry retains the CDR3 DNA only, 51 bases that are in frame from base 1. Compared with germline, V lacks 7 bases and J lacks 3 bases; bases without a gene match: 10. From a lookup of the germline V gene, CDR1 and CDR2 are MDHEN and SYDVKM. In the case of this clone: Its antigen target is currently unknown. The record has no base qualities; no much larger clone is one base away.

The time point label on this specimen signifies: about 28 days (+/-7) after the second vaccine dose. AZD1222 recipients whose second dose came at about 4 weeks and those whose second dose came at about 12 weeks were combined into one group, since spike-specific TCR depth and breadth did not differ between the two schedules. Samples from vaccinated people were obtained from the UK trials COV001 and COV002, which included a single-blind randomized controlled phase 2/3 trial of AZD1222 (ChAdOx1 nCoV-19) in healthy adults. For TCRbeta chain sequencing, PBMC samples from trial participants were taken at day 0 and at day 28 after the second dose. The CDR3 regions of human TCRbeta chains were analyzed by immunosequencing. As for the original processing: TCRs in the repertoires were matched against a reference library of SARS-CoV-2-specific TCRs that had been generated with the MIRA antigen-specificity platform. Breadth was defined as the fraction of unique TCRs that were SARS-CoV-2-associated. Depth was defined as the fraction of total T cells that were SARS-CoV-2-associated. Using the MIRA data, each spike-specific TCR was assigned both to the spike region to which the TCR was reactive and to a CD4 or CD8 class. Log10-transformed breadth and depth values were compared by one-way ANOVA with Sidak's multiple comparisons tests. TCRdb obtained this table from immuneACCESS and retained in-frame rearrangements with V and J assigned. These tables miss some clones; where compared with another copy, unresolved V genes account for less than half of the shortfall, and the remainder is unexplained. D and trimming come from the DNA, and the V and J calls and clone size come from that table. The sample table records about 110,000 clones; 89% of these occur just once. The ten largest clones capture 44% of the sample.

Sequenced material: peripheral blood, taken 28 days after the second AZD1222 dose. The sequence joins TRBV28 to TRBJ2-3; the junction holds 13 bases that match TRBD2. The receptor comes from an adult who received the AZD1222 COVID-19 vaccine. The DNA reads as follows: TGTGCCAGCAACCCCGGGGGACTAGCGGGAAGGACAGATACGCAGTATTTT. It is translated as CASNPGGLAGRTDTQYF.